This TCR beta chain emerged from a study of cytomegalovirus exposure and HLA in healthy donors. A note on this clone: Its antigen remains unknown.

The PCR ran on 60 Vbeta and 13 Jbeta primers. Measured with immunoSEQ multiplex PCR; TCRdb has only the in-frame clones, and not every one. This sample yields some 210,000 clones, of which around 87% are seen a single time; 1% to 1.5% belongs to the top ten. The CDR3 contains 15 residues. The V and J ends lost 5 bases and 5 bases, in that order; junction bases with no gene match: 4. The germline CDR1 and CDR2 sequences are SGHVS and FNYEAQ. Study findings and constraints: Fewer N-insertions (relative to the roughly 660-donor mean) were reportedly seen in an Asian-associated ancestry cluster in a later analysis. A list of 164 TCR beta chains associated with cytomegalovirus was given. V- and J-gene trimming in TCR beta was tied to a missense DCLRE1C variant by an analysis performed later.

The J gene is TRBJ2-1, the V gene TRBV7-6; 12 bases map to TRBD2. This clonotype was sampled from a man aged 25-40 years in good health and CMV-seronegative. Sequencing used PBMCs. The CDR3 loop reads CASSPWTSGNNEQFF. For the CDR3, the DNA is TGTGCCAGCAGCCCCTGGACTAGCGGGAACAATGAGCAGTTCTTC.